These T cell receptor beta chains were read from a single sample in a study of ipilimumab plus nivolumab after autologous stem cell transplantation. Method: immunoSEQ multiplex PCR; TCRdb's copy keeps in-frame clones and lacks some. The sample comprises about 84,000 clones, 83% of which are singletons, and around 2% rests with the top ten. The source was PBMCs, collected in a trial of ipilimumab plus nivolumab as post-transplant consolidation. Receptors were obtained from a male donor with diffuse large B-cell lymphoma. Both conserved end residues are part of each CDR3. Each record gives: D gene, J gene, V gene, clone size, CDR3 protein, CDR3 DNA. The D gene is left open where the match is weak. Not all rows give a size; the values are once, few, many and, for expanded clones, a class.

d_gene: NA; j_gene: TRBJ2-6; v_gene: TRBV7-2; abundance: many; CDR3aa: CASSSTSVGGANVLTF; CDR3nt: TGTGCCAGCAGCTCGACTAGTGTGGGAGGGGCCAACGTCCTGACTTTC
d_gene: NA; j_gene: TRBJ2-7; v_gene: TRBV6-5; abundance: NA; CDR3aa: CASSYSTPRNLYEQYF; CDR3nt: TGTGCCAGCAGTTACTCGACCCCCCGAAATCTCTACGAGCAGTACTTC
d_gene: NA; j_gene: TRBJ2-3; v_gene: TRBV4-1; abundance: NA; CDR3aa: CASTSTLSSTDTQYF; CDR3nt: TGCGCCAGCACCTCGACACTTTCTAGCACAGATACGCAGTATTTT
d_gene: TRBD2; j_gene: TRBJ2-5; v_gene: TRBV5-1; abundance: NA; CDR3aa: CASSLRRGGRETQYF; CDR3nt: TGCGCCAGCAGCTTGAGGCGGGGGGGCCGGGAGACCCAGTACTTC
d_gene: TRBD2; j_gene: TRBJ2-3; v_gene: TRBV5-1; abundance: NA; CDR3aa: CASSLIAGTTDTQYF; CDR3nt: TGCGCCAGCAGCTTAATAGCGGGGACCACAGATACGCAGTATTTT
d_gene: TRBD1; j_gene: TRBJ2-3; v_gene: TRBV5-1; abundance: NA; CDR3aa: CASSLVGQGGPDTQYF; CDR3nt: TGCGCCAGCAGCTTGGTGGGACAGGGAGGGCCTGATACGCAGTATTTT
d_gene: TRBD1; j_gene: TRBJ1-4; v_gene: TRBV9; abundance: NA; CDR3aa: CASSGTGNNEKLFF; CDR3nt: TGTGCCAGCAGCGGGACAGGGAATAATGAAAAACTGTTTTTT
d_gene: TRBD1; j_gene: TRBJ2-2; v_gene: TRBV19; abundance: NA; CDR3aa: CASSPRDRGYTGELFF; CDR3nt: TGTGCCAGTAGTCCCCGGGACAGGGGATACACCGGGGAGCTGTTTTTT
d_gene: NA; j_gene: TRBJ1-1; v_gene: TRBV18; abundance: few; CDR3aa: CASSQNSGTSVTEAFF; CDR3nt: TGTGCCAGCTCGCAGAACTCCGGGACCTCGGTTACTGAAGCTTTCTTT
d_gene: NA; j_gene: TRBJ1-3; v_gene: TRBV7-8; abundance: NA; CDR3aa: CASSLWQGSAGNTIYF; CDR3nt: TGTGCCAGCAGCTTATGGCAGGGCTCGGCTGGAAACACCATATATTTT
d_gene: NA; j_gene: TRBJ1-1; v_gene: TRBV7-2; abundance: NA; CDR3aa: CASSLRRETEAFF; CDR3nt: TGTGCCAGCAGCTTAAGGCGGGAGACTGAAGCTTTCTTT
d_gene: TRBD1; j_gene: TRBJ2-5; v_gene: TRBV5-4; abundance: NA; CDR3aa: CASSFTGTGTGEETQYF; CDR3nt: TGTGCCAGCAGCTTTACCGGGACCGGGACAGGGGAAGAGACCCAGTACTTC
d_gene: NA; j_gene: TRBJ1-2; v_gene: TRBV29-1; abundance: NA; CDR3aa: CSVAPQWIGYGYTF; CDR3nt: TGCAGCGTGGCCCCACAGTGGATAGGCTATGGCTACACCTTC
d_gene: NA; j_gene: TRBJ1-4; v_gene: TRBV7-6; abundance: NA; CDR3aa: CASSPRGSGTNEKLFF; CDR3nt: TGTGCCAGCAGCCCAAGGGGTAGCGGAACTAATGAAAAACTGTTTTTT
d_gene: NA; j_gene: TRBJ2-2; v_gene: TRBV9; abundance: NA; CDR3aa: CASSVTGGAGELFF; CDR3nt: TGTGCCAGCAGCGTGACAGGTGGTGCCGGGGAGCTGTTTTTT
d_gene: TRBD1; j_gene: TRBJ1-4; v_gene: TRBV30; abundance: once; CDR3aa: CAWSPRGQGNEKLFF; CDR3nt: TGTGCCTGGAGCCCTCGGGGACAGGGGAATGAAAAACTGTTTTTT
d_gene: NA; j_gene: TRBJ1-1; v_gene: TRBV18; abundance: NA; CDR3aa: CASSPQTEEGTEAFF; CDR3nt: TGTGCCAGCTCACCACAGACAGAGGAGGGAACTGAAGCTTTCTTT
d_gene: NA; j_gene: TRBJ1-2; v_gene: TRBV19; abundance: NA; CDR3aa: CASSIRTVNYGYTF; CDR3nt: TGTGCCAGTAGTATCCGGACAGTTAACTATGGCTACACCTTC
d_gene: NA; j_gene: TRBJ2-3; v_gene: TRBV5-1; abundance: NA; CDR3aa: CASSSRQGTDTQYF; CDR3nt: TGCGCCAGCAGCTCCCGACAGGGCACAGATACGCAGTATTTT
d_gene: NA; j_gene: TRBJ2-5; v_gene: TRBV2; abundance: few; CDR3aa: CASREEETQYF; CDR3nt: TGTGCCAGCAGAGAGGAAGAGACCCAGTACTTC
d_gene: TRBD1; j_gene: TRBJ2-3; v_gene: TRBV19; abundance: NA; CDR3aa: CASSTRQGRDTQYF; CDR3nt: TGTGCCAGTAGTACTCGACAGGGGCGCGATACGCAGTATTTT
d_gene: TRBD1; j_gene: TRBJ2-2; v_gene: TRBV7-3; abundance: once; CDR3aa: CASSKQGALRTGELFF; CDR3nt: TGTGCCAGCAGCAAACAGGGGGCGTTGAGGACCGGGGAGCTGTTTTTT
d_gene: TRBD2; j_gene: TRBJ2-3; v_gene: TRBV30; abundance: NA; CDR3aa: CAWALAGGTDTQYF; CDR3nt: TGTGCCTGGGCCCTAGCGGGGGGCACAGATACGCAGTATTTT
d_gene: NA; j_gene: TRBJ1-1; v_gene: TRBV5-4; abundance: few; CDR3aa: CASTTGDPNTEAFF; CDR3nt: TGTGCCAGCACTACGGGAGATCCGAACACTGAAGCTTTCTTT
d_gene: NA; j_gene: TRBJ2-3; v_gene: TRBV7-2; abundance: NA; CDR3aa: CASSVQGTDTQYF; CDR3nt: TGTGCCAGCAGCGTCCAGGGTACGGATACGCAGTATTTT
d_gene: NA; j_gene: TRBJ1-6; v_gene: TRBV5-4; abundance: NA; CDR3aa: CASSFDGGGTLHF; CDR3nt: TGTGCCAGCAGCTTCGACGGAGGTGGAACCCTCCACTTT
d_gene: TRBD1; j_gene: TRBJ1-5; v_gene: TRBV27; abundance: NA; CDR3aa: CASRGTGKSNQPQHF; CDR3nt: TGTGCCAGCAGAGGGACAGGGAAAAGCAATCAGCCCCAGCATTTT
d_gene: NA; j_gene: TRBJ2-7; v_gene: TRBV20-1; abundance: NA; CDR3aa: CSAVAGNEQYF; CDR3nt: TGCAGTGCCGTGGCAGGGAACGAGCAGTACTTC
d_gene: TRBD1; j_gene: TRBJ1-1; v_gene: TRBV30; abundance: NA; CDR3aa: CAWGQGVNTEAFF; CDR3nt: TGTGCCTGGGGACAGGGGGTGAACACTGAAGCTTTCTTT
d_gene: NA; j_gene: TRBJ1-5; v_gene: TRBV4-2; abundance: NA; CDR3aa: CASSRDGRAEQPQHF; CDR3nt: TGTGCCAGCAGCCGAGATGGCAGGGCTGAACAGCCCCAGCATTTT
d_gene: TRBD1; j_gene: TRBJ1-1; v_gene: TRBV4-1; abundance: few; CDR3aa: CASSQPGQENTEAFF; CDR3nt: TGCGCCAGCAGCCAACCGGGACAGGAAAACACTGAAGCTTTCTTT
d_gene: NA; j_gene: TRBJ1-3; v_gene: TRBV6-5; abundance: NA; CDR3aa: CASSYGGYSGNTIYF; CDR3nt: TGTGCCAGCAGTTACGGGGGTTACTCTGGAAACACCATATATTTT
d_gene: TRBD1; j_gene: TRBJ1-2; v_gene: TRBV7-2; abundance: NA; CDR3aa: CASKSTGTANYGYTF; CDR3nt: TGTGCCAGCAAATCCACCGGGACAGCTAACTATGGCTACACCTTC
d_gene: TRBD1; j_gene: TRBJ1-1; v_gene: TRBV19; abundance: NA; CDR3aa: CASSTGTAQSTEAFF; CDR3nt: TGTGCCAGTAGTACTGGGACAGCCCAAAGTACTGAAGCTTTCTTT
d_gene: NA; j_gene: TRBJ1-1; v_gene: TRBV27; abundance: NA; CDR3aa: CASSTSGTLNTEAFF; CDR3nt: TGTGCCAGCAGTACCTCCGGGACATTGAACACTGAAGCTTTCTTT
d_gene: NA; j_gene: TRBJ2-7; v_gene: TRBV3-2; abundance: many; CDR3aa: CASSQAQYF; CDR3nt: TGTGCCAGCAGCCAAGCCCAGTACTTC
d_gene: TRBD1; j_gene: TRBJ1-5; v_gene: TRBV11-3; abundance: NA; CDR3aa: CASSRGGHQPQHF; CDR3nt: TGTGCCAGCAGCCGAGGGGGCCACCAGCCCCAGCATTTT
d_gene: TRBD1; j_gene: TRBJ2-5; v_gene: TRBV2; abundance: NA; CDR3aa: CASSVEGAGKTQYF; CDR3nt: TGTGCCAGCAGTGTAGAGGGGGCTGGAAAGACCCAGTACTTC
d_gene: TRBD1; j_gene: TRBJ1-2; v_gene: TRBV19; abundance: NA; CDR3aa: CASTPLQSDRVRYGYTF; CDR3nt: TGTGCCAGTACCCCACTCCAATCGGACAGGGTTCGGTATGGCTACACCTTC
d_gene: NA; j_gene: TRBJ1-1; v_gene: TRBV18; abundance: NA; CDR3aa: CASSPQGGTEAFF; CDR3nt: TGTGCCAGCTCACCACAAGGGGGTACTGAAGCTTTCTTT
d_gene: TRBD2; j_gene: TRBJ2-5; v_gene: TRBV5-1; abundance: NA; CDR3aa: CASSRGPSGGQETQYF; CDR3nt: TGCGCCAGCAGCAGGGGCCCTAGCGGGGGCCAAGAGACCCAGTACTTC
d_gene: NA; j_gene: TRBJ2-5; v_gene: TRBV7-6; abundance: NA; CDR3aa: CASSSQAETQYF; CDR3nt: TGTGCCAGCAGCTCACAAGCCGAGACCCAGTACTTC
d_gene: TRBD2; j_gene: TRBJ2-5; v_gene: TRBV5-4; abundance: NA; CDR3aa: CASSLFAGGPAETQYF; CDR3nt: TGTGCCAGCAGCTTGTTTGCGGGGGGGCCTGCGGAGACCCAGTACTTC